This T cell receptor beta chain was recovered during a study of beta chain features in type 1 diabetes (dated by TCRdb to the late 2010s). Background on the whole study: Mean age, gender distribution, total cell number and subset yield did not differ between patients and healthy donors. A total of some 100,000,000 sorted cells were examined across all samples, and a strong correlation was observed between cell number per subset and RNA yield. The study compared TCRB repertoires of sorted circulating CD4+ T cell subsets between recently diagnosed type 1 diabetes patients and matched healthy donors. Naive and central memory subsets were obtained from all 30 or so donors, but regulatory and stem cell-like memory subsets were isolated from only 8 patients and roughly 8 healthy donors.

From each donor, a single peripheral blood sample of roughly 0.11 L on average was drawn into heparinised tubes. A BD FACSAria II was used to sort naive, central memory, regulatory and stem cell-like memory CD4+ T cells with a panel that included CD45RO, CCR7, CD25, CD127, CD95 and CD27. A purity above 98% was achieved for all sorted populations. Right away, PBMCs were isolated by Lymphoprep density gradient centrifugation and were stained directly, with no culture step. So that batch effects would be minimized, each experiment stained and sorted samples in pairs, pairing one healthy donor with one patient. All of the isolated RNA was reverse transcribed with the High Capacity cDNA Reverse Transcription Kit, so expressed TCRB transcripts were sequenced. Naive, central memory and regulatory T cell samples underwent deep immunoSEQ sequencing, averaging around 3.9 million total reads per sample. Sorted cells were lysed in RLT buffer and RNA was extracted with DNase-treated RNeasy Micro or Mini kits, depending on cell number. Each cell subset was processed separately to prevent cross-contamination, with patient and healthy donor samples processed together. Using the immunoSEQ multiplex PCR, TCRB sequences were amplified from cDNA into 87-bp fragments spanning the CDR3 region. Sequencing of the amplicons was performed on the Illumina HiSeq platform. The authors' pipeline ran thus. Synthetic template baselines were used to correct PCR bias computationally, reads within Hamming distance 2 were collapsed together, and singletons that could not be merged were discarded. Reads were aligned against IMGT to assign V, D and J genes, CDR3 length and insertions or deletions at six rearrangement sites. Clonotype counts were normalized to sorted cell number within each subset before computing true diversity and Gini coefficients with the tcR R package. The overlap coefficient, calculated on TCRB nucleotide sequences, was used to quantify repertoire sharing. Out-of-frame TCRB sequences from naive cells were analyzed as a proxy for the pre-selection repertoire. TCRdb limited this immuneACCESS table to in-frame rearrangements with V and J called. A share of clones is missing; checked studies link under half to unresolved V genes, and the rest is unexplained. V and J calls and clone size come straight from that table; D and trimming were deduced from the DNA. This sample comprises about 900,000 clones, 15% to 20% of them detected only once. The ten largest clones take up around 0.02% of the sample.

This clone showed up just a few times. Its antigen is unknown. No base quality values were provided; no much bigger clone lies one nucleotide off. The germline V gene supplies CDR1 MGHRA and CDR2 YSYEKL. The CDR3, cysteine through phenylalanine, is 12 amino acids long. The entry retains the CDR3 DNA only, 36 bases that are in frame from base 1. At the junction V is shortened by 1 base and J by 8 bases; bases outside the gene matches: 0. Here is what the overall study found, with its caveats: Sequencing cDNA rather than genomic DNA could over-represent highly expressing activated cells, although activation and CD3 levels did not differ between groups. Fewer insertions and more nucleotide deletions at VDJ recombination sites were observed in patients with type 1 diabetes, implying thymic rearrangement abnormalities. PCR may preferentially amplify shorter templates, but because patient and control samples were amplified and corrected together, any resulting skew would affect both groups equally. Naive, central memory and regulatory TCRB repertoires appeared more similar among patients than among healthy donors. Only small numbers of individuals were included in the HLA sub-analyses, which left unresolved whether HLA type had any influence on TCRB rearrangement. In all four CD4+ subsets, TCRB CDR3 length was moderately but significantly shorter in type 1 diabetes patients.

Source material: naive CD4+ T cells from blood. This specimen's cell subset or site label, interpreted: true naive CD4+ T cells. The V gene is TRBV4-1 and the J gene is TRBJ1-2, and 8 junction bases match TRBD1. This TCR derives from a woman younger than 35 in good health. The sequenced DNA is TGCGCCAGCAGCCAAGGGACAGGGGGCTACACCTTC. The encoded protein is CASSQGTGGYTF.